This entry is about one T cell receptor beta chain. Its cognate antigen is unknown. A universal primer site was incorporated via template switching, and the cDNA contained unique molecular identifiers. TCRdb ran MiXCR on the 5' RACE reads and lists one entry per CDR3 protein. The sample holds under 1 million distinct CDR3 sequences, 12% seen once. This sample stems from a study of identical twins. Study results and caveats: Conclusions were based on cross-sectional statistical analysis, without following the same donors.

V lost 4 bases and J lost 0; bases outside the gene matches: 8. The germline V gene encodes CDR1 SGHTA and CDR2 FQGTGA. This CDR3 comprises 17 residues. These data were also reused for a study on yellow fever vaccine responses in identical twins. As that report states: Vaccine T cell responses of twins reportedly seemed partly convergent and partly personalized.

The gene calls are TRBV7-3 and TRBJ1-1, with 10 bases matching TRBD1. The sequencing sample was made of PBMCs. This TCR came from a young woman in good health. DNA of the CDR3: TGTGCCAGCAGCTCGAGTCCCGGGACAGGGGTGAACACTGAAGCTTTCTTT. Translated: CASSSSPGTGVNTEAFF.